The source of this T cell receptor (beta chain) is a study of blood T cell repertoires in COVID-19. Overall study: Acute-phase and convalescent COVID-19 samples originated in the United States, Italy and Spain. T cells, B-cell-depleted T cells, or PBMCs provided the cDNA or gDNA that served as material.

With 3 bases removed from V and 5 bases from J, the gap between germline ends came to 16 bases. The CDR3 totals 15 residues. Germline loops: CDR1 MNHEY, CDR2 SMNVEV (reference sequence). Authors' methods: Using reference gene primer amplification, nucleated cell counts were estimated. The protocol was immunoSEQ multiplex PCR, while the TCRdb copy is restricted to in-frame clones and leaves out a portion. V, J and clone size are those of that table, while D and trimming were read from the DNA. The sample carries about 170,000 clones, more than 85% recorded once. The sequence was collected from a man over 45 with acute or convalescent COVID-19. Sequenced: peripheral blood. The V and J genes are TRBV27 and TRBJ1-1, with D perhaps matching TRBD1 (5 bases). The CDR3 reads CASSFGASGGTEAFF. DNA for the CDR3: TGTGCCAGCAGTTTTGGGGCGTCCGGGGGGACTGAAGCTTTCTTT.